The entry below describes one T cell receptor (beta chain). Source study methods: Amplification with reference gene primers provided the estimates of nucleated cell counts. Repertoires were generated with immunoSEQ multiplex PCR, while TCRdb's copy carries only in-frame clones and drops some. The V and J calls and the clone size are those of that table, but D and trimming were determined from the DNA. This sample has 95,000 to 110,000 clones; approximately 90% occur once, and the top ten carry roughly 3%. The sample belongs to a study of blood T cell repertoires in COVID-19. This CDR3 has 15 residues. Germline CDR1 reads KGHDR; CDR2 reads SFDVKD. Losses at the gene ends were 2 bases for V and 3 bases for J; bases not matched to a gene: 5.

The receptor was derived from a man aged 45-65 years in a cohort sampled during active COVID-19. This chain links TRBV24-1 with TRBJ1-2; 7 bases map to TRBD1. Sample: peripheral blood. The CDR3 spells CATSDSRGRDYGYTF. The CDR3, as DNA: TGTGCCACCAGTGATTCAAGGGGGCGGGACTATGGCTACACCTTC.